The 5 T cell receptor beta chains below were found in one sample sequenced in a study of blood T cells in healthy people across ages. Primed by a sample-barcoded 5' primer and a J-beta primer mix, a second PCR proceeded for about 6 to 12 cycles. Each CDR3 protein gets one entry after TCRdb re-called the 5' RACE reads with MiXCR. The table has approximately 2,000,000 distinct CDR3 sequences, roughly 43% seen once; the top ten hold 20% to 25%. Sequencing used blood. The receptors shown here come from a human donor in good health.

The chain uses TRBV20-1 and TRBJ1-2, with D perhaps TRBD1 (6 bases). Trimming removed 0 bases from V and 4 bases from J, with 9 bases in between. CDR3 length: 13 residues. Germline V gene sequence: CDR1 DFQATT, CDR2 SNEGSKA (reference sequence). The chain's CDR3 is CSARDPDSYGYTF. CDR3 in DNA: TGCAGTGCTAGAGATCCGGACAGCTATGGCTACACCTTC.

This clonotype has only one observation. The chain couples TRBV5-6 to TRBJ1-5; D is unresolved. This CDR3 comprises 14 residues. Trimming cost V 3 bases and J 4 bases, with 11 bases left between them. CDR1 is SGHDT and CDR2 is YYEEEE in the germline V gene. The CDR3 loop reads CASSSPSLNQPQHF. In DNA form, the CDR3 reads TGTGCCAGCAGCTCCCCAAGTCTAAATCAGCCCCAGCATTTT.

This clonotype has just one count. This sequence joins TRBV7-9 and TRBJ1-2; D is undetermined. This CDR3 comprises 12 residues. Deletions cut 1 base from V and 8 bases from J, with 8 bases between. The germline CDR1 and CDR2 sequences are SEHNR and FQNEAQ (reference sequence). The CDR3 region has the DNA TGTGCCAGCAGCTTAGGGGCACCAGGCTACACCTTC. This codes for CASSLGAPGYTF.

This clonotype has only one observation. A far larger clone is off by one base, so a read error is likely. This sequence joins TRBV7-9 and TRBJ1-1, with unresolved D. The CDR3 has 13 amino acids. CDR1 SEHNR and CDR2 FQNEAQ come from the germline V gene (reference sequence). CDR3 DNA sequence: TGTGCCAGCAGCTTAGCAGGGAACACTGAACCTTTCTTT. Its protein is CASSLAGNTEPFF.

The V and J genes are TRBV7-8 and TRBJ1-5, with D possibly being TRBD1 (6 bases). Germline V CDR1 and CDR2: SGHVS, FQNEAQ. This CDR3 has 15 amino acids. Trimming took 4 bases from V and 5 from J, leaving 15 bases between them. This chain's CDR3 is CASSSRGPVDQPQHF. CDR3 DNA: TGTGCCAGCAGCTCCCGGGGGCCAGTTGATCAGCCCCAGCATTTT.